The 3 T cell receptor beta chains reported below all come from one sample, sequenced in a study of OX40 agonist ivuxolimab in advanced cancers. Measured with immunoSEQ multiplex PCR; TCRdb has only the in-frame clones, and not every one. The sample carries about 70,000 clones, about nine tenths recorded once. Sequencing was performed on CD4+ or CD8+ T cells sorted from blood, taken in a trial of the OX40 agonist ivuxolimab. These receptors were taken from an adult with an advanced solid tumor such as melanoma, head and neck, liver or kidney cancer.

The rearrangement joins TRBV19 to TRBJ1-1; D unresolved. The CDR3 consists of 14 residues. The germline gives CDR1 LNHDA, CDR2 SQIVND (reference sequence). V lost 8 bases and J 1 base, leaving 14 bases between the germline ends. CDR3: CASHRVAANTEAFF. The CDR3 DNA sequence: TGTGCCAGTCACCGGGTGGCGGCGAACACTGAAGCTTTCTTT. The full variable domain, with the rest looked up from reference TRBV19 and TRBJ1-1, is DGGITQSPKYLFRKEGQNVTLSCEQNLNHDAMYWYRQDPGQGLRLIYYSQIVNDFQKGDIAEGYSVSREKKESFPLTVTSAQKNPTAFYLCASHRVAANTEAFFGQGTRLTVV.

The CDR3 DNA reads TGTGCCAGCAGTGTGGGGGTTGGAAACACCATATATTTT. It specifies CASSVGVGNTIYF. The chain employs TRBV6-1 and TRBJ1-3; tentatively, D is TRBD1 (5 bases). The germline V and J ends were trimmed by 4 bases and 3 bases, with 7 bases remaining between them. Per the germline V gene, CDR1 is MNHNS and CDR2 is SASEGT. This CDR3 is built from 13 residues.

This clone was detected only once. This chain uses TRBV5-6 with TRBJ2-1; no definite D call. Germline values: CDR1 SGHDT, CDR2 YYEEEE. This CDR3 contains 11 residues. The V end was cut by 3 bases, the J end by 7 bases, with 5 bases between. This chain's CDR3 is CASSYVNEQFF. In nucleotides, the CDR3 is TGTGCCAGCAGCTACGTGAATGAGCAGTTCTTC.